This T cell receptor (beta chain) appears in the sequencing data of a study of cytomegalovirus exposure and HLA in healthy donors. Across the whole study: As released early, the data held approximately 80 million unique TCRs from HLA-typed donors. There were 350 to 400 genotyped donors. Of these, 81% fell in the genetic ancestry cluster associated with self-reported Caucasian donors.

Details on this clone: What it binds is not known.

Findings of the study overall: Among donors in an Asian-associated ancestry cluster, a later analysis reportedly found fewer N-insertions than the roughly 700-donor mean.

Researchers ran the PCR with 60 Vbeta and 13 Jbeta primers. Original processing methods: A follow-up analysis tallied about 80 million unique TCR beta chains, about 10 million shared. The table came from immunoSEQ multiplex PCR; TCRdb's copy has only in-frame clones and leaves some out. The V and J calls and the clone size are those of that table, but D and trimming were determined from the DNA. The repertoire includes about 190,000 clones, approximately 75% of them detected once, and more than 4% sits in the top ten. Germline V gives CDR1 ENHRY, CDR2 SYGVKD. The CDR3 loop spans 15 amino acids. V trimming: 4 bases; J trimming: 2 bases; junction bases outside the gene matches: 3.

The receptor was derived from a man aged 30-40 years in good health and CMV-seropositive. The chain uses TRBV10-3 and TRBJ2-2; 8 nucleotides align to TRBD1. Sequenced material: PBMCs. The CDR3 DNA is TGTGCCATCAGTGGCGGACAGGGTAACACCGGGGAGCTGTTTTTT. Translated, it gives CAISGGQGNTGELFF.